Following are 21 T cell receptor beta chains from one sample sequenced in a study of shared clonotypes between healthy human individuals. Sequencing used immunoSEQ multiplex PCR; TCRdb keeps in-frame clones, though not all of them. The sample carries about 1.9 million clones, 85% to 95% recorded once. CD45RO-negative, CCR7-positively selected cells formed the naive CD8 fraction, excluding terminally differentiated effector memory CD45RA+ cells. What was sequenced was naive CD8+ T cells from PBMCs. Receptors were obtained from a man between 18 and 35 years old in good health. Some clones in this sample may be carry-over from other donors' samples.

The rearrangement uses TRBV7-6 and TRBJ2-2; D gene ambiguous. There are 12 residues in the CDR3. Germline V gives CDR1 SGHVS, CDR2 FNYEAQ. V gave up 8 bases and J gave up 7 bases, with 11 bases separating them. The CDR3 nucleotides are TGTGCCAGCCCTGGGGTGGGCGGGGAGCTGTTTTTT. Its protein is CASPGVGGELFF.

Regarding this clone: Different DNA sequences within this sample yield the same CDR3. The rearrangement joins TRBV4-1 to TRBJ2-7; TRBD2 matches at 11 bases. CDR1 MGHRA and CDR2 YSYEKL come from the germline V gene. The V segment lost 2 bases and the J segment 4 bases; nucleotides outside the gene matches: 1. The CDR3 spans 14 residues. CDR3 nucleotide sequence: TGCGCCAGCAGCCAACTAGCGGGAGGATACGAGCAGTACTTC. Translating gives CASSQLAGGYEQYF.

The V and J genes are TRBV27 and TRBJ2-1; D may be TRBD2 (6 bases). Germline V CDR1 and CDR2: MNHEY, SMNVEV (reference sequence). The CDR3 extends over 13 amino acids. Trimming pared 2 bases from V and 8 bases from J, leaving 10 bases between. This CDR3 is CASSLLASYEQFF. The DNA for the CDR3 is TGTGCCAGCAGTTTACTAGCGTCGTATGAGCAGTTCTTC.

This clone has just a few counts. V is TRBV4-2 and J is TRBJ2-2; 9 bases fit TRBD2. CDR3 length equals 16 residues. V gave up 0 bases and J gave up 6 bases; unmatched junction bases: 5. The V gene's germline CDR1 is LGHNA and CDR2 YNFKEQ. The CDR3 sequence: CASSQDGSGSAGELFF. For the CDR3, the DNA is TGTGCCAGCAGCCAAGATGGTAGCGGGAGCGCCGGGGAGCTGTTTTTT.

The chain is built from TRBV9 and TRBJ1-2; D call uncertain. Deletions cut 0 bases from V and 1 base from J, with 7 bases between. The length of the CDR3 is 14 residues. Germline lookup yields CDR1 SGDLS and CDR2 YYNGEE. The CDR3 is CASSVATNNYGYTF. In nucleotides, the CDR3 is TGTGCCAGCAGCGTAGCGACAAATAACTATGGCTACACCTTC.

V is TRBV28 and J is TRBJ1-2; D call uncertain. V lost 6 bases and J 4 bases, leaving 12 bases between the germline ends. The CDR3 loop spans 13 amino acids. Germline V CDR1 and CDR2: MDHEN, SYDVKM. Here the CDR3 reads CASSPPVIYGYTF. The CDR3 DNA follows: TGTGCCAGCAGCCCACCGGTAATCTATGGCTACACCTTC.

The chain couples TRBV19 to TRBJ2-7; 9 nucleotides match TRBD1. Germline assignment: CDR1 LNHDA and CDR2 SQIVND (reference sequence). CDR3 length: 15 residues. Trimming at V came to 5 bases and at J to 2 bases, leaving 7 bases not matched to a gene. CDR3 region: CASSFRDRVTYEQYF. DNA of the CDR3: TGTGCCAGTAGTTTCCGGGACAGGGTAACCTACGAGCAGTACTTC.

V is TRBV5-1 and J is TRBJ2-7; D uncertain. Trimming removed 2 bases from V and 0 bases from J, with 6 bases in between. From germline, CDR1 is SGHRS and CDR2 YFSETQ. The CDR3 spans 13 residues. In DNA form, the CDR3 reads TGCGCCAGCAGCTTACGGAACTCCTACGAGCAGTACTTC. This codes for CASSLRNSYEQYF. Full variable domain (missing parts from reference TRBV5-1 and TRBJ2-7): KAGVTQTPRYLIKTRGQQVTLSCSPISGHRSVSWYQQTPGQGLQFLFEYFSETQRNKGNFPGRFSGRQFSNSRSEMNVSTLELGDSALYLCASSLRNSYEQYFGPGTRLTVT.

The chain has TRBV29-1 and TRBJ2-7; a possible D gene is TRBD2 (6 bases). CDR3 length: 14 amino acids. The germline gives CDR1 SQVTM, CDR2 ANQGSEA. V was shortened by 6 bases and J by 4 bases, with 19 bases between the two germline ends. The CDR3 is CSVDFSSSGYEQYF. The CDR3 DNA follows: TGCAGCGTAGACTTCAGCTCGAGCGGGTACGAGCAGTACTTC.

This chain links TRBV4-3 with TRBJ2-1, with 7 bases identical to TRBD2. The J segment lost 5 bases and the V segment lost 4 bases, leaving 14 bases of the junction unmatched. Germline V gene lookup returns CDR1 LGHNA and CDR2 YSLEER. The CDR3 totals 17 residues. CDR3 bases: TGCGCCAGCAGCCGGGGGAGGTATGGGACTACACACAATGAGCAGTTCTTC. It encodes CASSRGRYGTTHNEQFF.

This chain links TRBV19 with TRBJ2-2; D gene ambiguous. Trimming cost V 10 bases and J 1 base, with 7 bases left between them. Germline loops: CDR1 LNHDA, CDR2 SQIVND (reference sequence). The length of the CDR3 is 12 residues. CDR3 residues: CATRLNTGELFF. The CDR3 DNA is TGTGCCACCAGATTGAACACCGGGGAGCTGTTTTTT.

V is TRBV9 and J is TRBJ2-2; 9 positions match TRBD2. Germline CDR1 SGDLS, CDR2 YYNGEE. The CDR3 has 16 residues. V dropped 0 bases and J dropped 8; count of bases not matched to a gene: 8. Here the CDR3 DNA reads TGTGCCAGCAGCGTAGCTGTAAGCGGGAGGACAGGGGAGCTGTTTTTT. Translating gives CASSVAVSGRTGELFF.

The rearrangement joins TRBV9 to TRBJ2-2; the D call may be TRBD1 or TRBD2 (5 bases each). This CDR3 comprises 18 residues. Germline values: CDR1 SGDLS, CDR2 YYNGEE. With 2 bases removed from V and 6 bases from J, the gap between germline ends came to 23 bases. As DNA, the CDR3 is TGTGCCAGCAGCGTTACCGGGACCGAAAGGACGGACGCCGGGGAGCTGTTTTTT. Protein: CASSVTGTERTDAGELFF. Full variable domain (rest looked up from reference TRBV9 and TRBJ2-2): DSGVTQTPKHLITATGQRVTLRCSPRSGDLSVYWYQQSLDQGLQFLIQYYNGEERAKGNILERFSAQQFPDLHSELNLSSLELGDSALYFCASSVTGTERTDAGELFFGEGSRLTVL.

The rearrangement uses TRBV6-1 and TRBJ2-7; D may be TRBD1 (6 bases). The V end was cut by 5 bases, the J end by 2 bases, with 13 bases between. CDR3 length: 14 residues. Germline CDR1 is MNHNS and CDR2 is SASEGT. CDR3: CASSSRDIAYEQYF. CDR3 in DNA: TGTGCCAGCAGTTCCCGGGACATTGCCTACGAGCAGTACTTC.

The chain links TRBV29-1 to TRBJ2-2; D is possibly TRBD2 (6 bases). Trimming pared 5 bases from V and 2 bases from J, leaving 15 bases between. The germline CDR1 and CDR2 sequences are SQVTM and ANQGSEA. The CDR3 covers 15 residues. As DNA, the CDR3 is TGCAGCGTTCCTTGGACGGAGGGAAACACCGGGGAGCTGTTTTTT. Translating gives CSVPWTEGNTGELFF.

Details on this clone: Additional DNA sequences in this sample encode the identical CDR3. The chain recombines TRBV9 with TRBJ2-5; 9 bases are a match to TRBD1. Germline trimming cut 1 base from V and 5 bases from J; bases unmatched to any gene: 6. Germline CDR1 and CDR2: SGDLS and YYNGEE. The CDR3 consists of 15 residues. This CDR3 reads CASSVSGTGWETQYF. CDR3 nucleotides: TGTGCCAGCAGCGTAAGCGGGACAGGGTGGGAGACCCAGTACTTC.

The rearrangement links TRBV7-3 to TRBJ2-7; weak D call: TRBD2 (7 bases). In germline, CDR1 is SGHTA, CDR2 FQGTGA. V was trimmed by 5 bases and J by 3 bases, leaving 11 bases between them. This CDR3 spans 13 amino acids. For the CDR3, the DNA is TGTGCCAGCAGCATGGGAGGGGGCTACGAGCAGTACTTC. This translates into CASSMGGGYEQYF.

As DNA, the CDR3 is TGCGCCAGCAGCGCGGACAGGGCAGCCTACGAGCAGTACTTC. As protein: CASSADRAAYEQYF. This chain connects TRBV5-1 to TRBJ2-7; 8 bases fit TRBD1. This CDR3 comprises 14 residues. CDR1 SGHRS and CDR2 YFSETQ come from the germline V gene. J was trimmed by 2 bases and V by 4 bases; bases with no gene match: 5.

V and J are TRBV18 and TRBJ1-4, with unresolved D. This CDR3 contains 15 residues. Germline V gene lookup returns CDR1 KGHSH and CDR2 LQKENI. Trimming stripped 2 bases from V and 4 bases from J, with 11 bases between. The CDR3 loop reads CASSPIRLGNEKLFF. In nucleotides, the CDR3 is TGTGCCAGCTCACCAATTCGGCTGGGTAATGAAAAACTGTTTTTT.

This sequence joins TRBV6-1 and TRBJ1-1, with 8 bases aligning to TRBD1. Germline V gives CDR1 MNHNS, CDR2 SASEGT. The CDR3 consists of 15 residues. V was clipped by 6 bases and J by 0 bases; unmatched bases: 6. CDR3 residues: CASRTGTGMNTEAFF. The CDR3 nucleotides read TGTGCCAGCAGAACCGGGACAGGCATGAACACTGAAGCTTTCTTT.

The DNA for the CDR3 is TGTGCCAGCGCTTCTCCGAAAGAAGTGGCCGGGGAGCTGTTTTTT. Residues: CASASPKEVAGELFF. The chain combines TRBV9 with TRBJ2-2, with D unclear. CDR1 and CDR2 (germline): SGDLS, YYNGEE. The CDR3 has 15 amino acids. Trimming pared 7 bases from V and 6 bases from J, leaving 19 bases between.